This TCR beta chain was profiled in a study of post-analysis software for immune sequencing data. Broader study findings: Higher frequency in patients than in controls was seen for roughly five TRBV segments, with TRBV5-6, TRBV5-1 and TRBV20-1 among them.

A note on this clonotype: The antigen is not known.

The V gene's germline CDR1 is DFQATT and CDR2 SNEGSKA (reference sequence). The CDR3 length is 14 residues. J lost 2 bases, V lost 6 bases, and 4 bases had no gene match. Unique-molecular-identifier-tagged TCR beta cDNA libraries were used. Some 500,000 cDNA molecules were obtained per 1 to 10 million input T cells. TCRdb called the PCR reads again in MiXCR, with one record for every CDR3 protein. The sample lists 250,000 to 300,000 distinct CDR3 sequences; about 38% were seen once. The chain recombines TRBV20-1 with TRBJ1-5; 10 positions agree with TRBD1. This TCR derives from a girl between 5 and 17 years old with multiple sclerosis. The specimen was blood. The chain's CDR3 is CSARTGGGNQPQHF. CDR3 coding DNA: TGCAGTGCGAGGACAGGGGGGGGCAATCAGCCCCAGCATTTT.